This T cell receptor beta chain was observed in a study of blood T cell repertoires in COVID-19. Study at large: Researchers got acute and convalescent COVID-19 samples from the United States, Italy and Spain. PBMCs, B-cell-depleted T cells, or T cells provided the cDNA or gDNA that made up the material.

As handled by the study authors: Reference gene primer amplification gave estimated nucleated cell counts. Produced via immunoSEQ multiplex PCR; TCRdb's table is partial and in-frame only. V, J and clone size derive from that table, while D and trimming were established from the DNA sequence. Seen here are over 200,000 clones, roughly nine tenths observed once, and the top ten hold approximately 4.3%. Germline V CDR1 and CDR2: SQVTM, ANQGSEA. The CDR3 length is 12 residues. Trimming took 3 bases from V and 5 from J, leaving 10 bases between them. Sequencing was carried out using peripheral blood. This TCR came from a man aged 60-69 years who had recovered from COVID-19. The V gene is TRBV29-1, the J gene TRBJ1-2, with a weak D call TRBD1 (6 bases). The CDR3 sequence is CSVDRGRYGYTF. The CDR3 coding sequence is TGCAGCGTTGACAGGGGCCGTTATGGCTACACCTTC.